Each of the 11 T cell receptor beta chains below was sequenced from the same sample in a study of T cell changes during pregnancy in multiple sclerosis. Assay used: immunoSEQ multiplex PCR; TCRdb lists only in-frame clones, some missing. In the table there are some 97,000 clones, 85% to 95% of which are singletons. The sequencing here drew on peripheral blood, taken before pregnancy. The receptor source for this set is a female donor with multiple sclerosis, enrolled in a pregnancy study.

V is TRBV18 and J is TRBJ2-7, with D perhaps TRBD1 (6 bases). CDR1 and CDR2 from the germline V gene are KGHSH and LQKENI. The CDR3 is made up of 13 amino acids. Trimming removed 1 base from V and 5 bases from J, with 9 bases in between. The CDR3 is CASSPLRGNEQYF. CDR3 DNA: TGTGCCAGCTCACCACTCAGGGGTAACGAGCAGTACTTC.

The rearrangement links TRBV7-2 to TRBJ2-5, with TRBD2 as a possible D gene (6 bases). CDR1 is SGHTA, CDR2 FQGNSA, per germline. The CDR3 is 15 residues long. The ends were cut back, 5 bases at V and 4 bases at J, with 17 bases in the middle. Here the CDR3 reads CASSPGTFSGETQYF. The CDR3 DNA reads TGTGCCAGCAGCCCCGGGACTTTTTCAGGAGAGACCCAGTACTTC.

V and J are TRBV4-1 and TRBJ1-2; 8 bases agree with TRBD1. V gave up 4 bases and J gave up 8 bases; unmatched junction bases: 12. The germline V gene has CDR1 MGHRA and CDR2 YSYEKL. CDR3 length equals 15 residues. CDR3 region: CASSLAGQGSGGYTF. In DNA form, the CDR3 reads TGCGCCAGCAGCCTAGCTGGACAGGGATCGGGGGGCTACACCTTC.

The CDR3 bases are TGTGCCAGCTCACCACAGGCAGGGAGGCACGAGCAGTACTTC. Its protein is CASSPQAGRHEQYF. The V and J genes are TRBV18 and TRBJ2-7; the D gene is possibly TRBD2 (6 bases). This CDR3 region has 14 residues. CDR1 and CDR2 (germline): KGHSH, LQKENI. Trimming removed 1 base at V and 5 bases at J, with 12 bases between.

The chain links TRBV27 to TRBJ1-5; 8 positions agree with TRBD1. The length of the CDR3 is 18 residues. The germline CDR1 and CDR2 sequences are MNHEY and SMNVEV (reference sequence). V gave up 2 bases and J gave up 6 bases; unmatched junction bases: 15. The CDR3 here is CASSLGGDAGGRSQPQHF. The CDR3 DNA reads TGTGCCAGCAGTTTAGGGGGAGACGCAGGGGGCCGGAGTCAGCCCCAGCATTTT.

The V gene is TRBV9, the J gene TRBJ2-7, with a weak D call TRBD2 (6 bases). The germline gives CDR1 SGDLS, CDR2 YYNGEE. Trimming removed 0 bases from V and 3 bases from J, with 13 bases in between. The CDR3 has 15 residues. The CDR3 spells CASSVDSSAGYEQYF. The CDR3 DNA reads as TGTGCCAGCAGCGTAGACTCTTCAGCGGGCTACGAGCAGTACTTC.

The chain employs TRBV15 and TRBJ2-4; TRBD2 matches 10 bases. The CDR3 runs to 17 residues. V shed 1 base and J 5 bases; nucleotides not matched to a gene: 8. Germline loops: CDR1 LNHNV, CDR2 YYDKDF (reference sequence). CDR3 residues: CATSRGGLAGDQNIQYF. CDR3 DNA: TGTGCCACCAGCAGAGGAGGGCTAGCGGGAGATCAAAACATTCAGTACTTC.

The chain links TRBV6-5 to TRBJ1-5, with D possibly being TRBD1 (5 bases). The V gene lost 4 bases and the J gene lost 3 bases, with 7 bases spanning the gap. Germline CDR1 MNHEY, CDR2 SVGAGI. The CDR3 totals 13 residues. The CDR3 protein is CASSWDSNQPQHF. The CDR3 nucleotides read TGTGCCAGCAGTTGGGACTCCAATCAGCCCCAGCATTTT.

The gene calls are TRBV28 and TRBJ2-7; 7 nucleotides match TRBD2. The V and J ends lost 6 bases and 1 base, in that order; junction bases with no gene match: 12. Germline V CDR1 and CDR2: MDHEN, SYDVKM. The length of the CDR3 is 16 residues. The chain's CDR3 is CASRPGGGGTSYEQYF. The CDR3 DNA follows: TGTGCCAGCAGACCAGGTGGGGGGGGGACGTCCTACGAGCAGTACTTC.

The rearrangement joins TRBV7-2 to TRBJ2-1; no clear D gene. Germline V CDR1 and CDR2: SGHTA, FQGNSA. V dropped 5 bases and J dropped 7 bases, with 9 bases sitting between them. The CDR3 is made up of 12 amino acids. The CDR3 spells CASSIPLNEQFF. The DNA of the CDR3 is TGTGCCAGCAGCATCCCCCTAAATGAGCAGTTCTTC.

The chain recombines TRBV11-2 with TRBJ2-3; 7 bases align to TRBD2. CDR1 SGHAT and CDR2 FQNNGV come from the germline V gene. Germline trimming cut 3 bases from V and 6 bases from J; bases unmatched to any gene: 9. The CDR3 consists of 15 residues. Written as DNA, the CDR3 is TGTGCCAGCAGCTTCGGGACTAATATAATGGATACGCAGTATTTT. The encoded protein is CASSFGTNIMDTQYF.